This record looks at one T cell receptor (beta chain) sequence and its context. What antigen it recognizes has not been identified. There are no base qualities to consult, and no much larger clone falls within one base. The sample is drawn from a study of shared clonotypes between healthy human individuals (TCRdb year 2020). About the study as a whole: The cohort included three men and a couple of women between 18 and 49 years of age. For each donor, CD4 naive and CD4 memory were each run on three plates, CD8 naive on two plates, and CD8 memory on one plate. The study deeply sequenced blood TCR repertoires of several healthy adults to estimate repertoire size and the extent of clonotype sharing between individuals. Different laboratories and diverse techniques were used to prepare libraries and sequence TCR repertoires, to increase sequencing depth and limit assay-specific biases. Per donor, leukapheresis produced somewhere between about 0.94 and 9 billion PBMCs.

V and J are truncated by 7 bases and 2 bases respectively, leaving an intervening sequence of 11 bases. The cysteine opens and the phenylalanine closes a CDR3 of 13 amino acids. Kept here is only the CDR3 DNA, which spans 39 bases and is read in frame from base 1. From the germline V gene, CDR1 is MNHEY and CDR2 is SVGAGI. Donors were healthy HIV-negative adults with no recently reported acute infections or vaccinations. Only Caucasian adults living in Nashville, Tennessee, USA were represented among the donors. CD4+ T cells were enriched by magnetic negative selection, after which naive cells were positively selected on CD45RA and the negative fraction was taken as the memory subset. After blood collection by leukapheresis, PBMCs were isolated using Ficoll-Histopaque density gradient centrifugation and then cryopreserved in the vapor phase of liquid nitrogen. Purity and quantity of every magnetically sorted T cell population were checked by analytical flow cytometry. Genomic DNA was isolated from every sorted fraction and measured by UV absorbance on a Nanodrop 2000c.

Here is what the overall study found, with its caveats: Because the study included only a small number of donors, the genetic and exposure-history diversity represented was limited. Even with the large sequencing depth, rarefaction of the sorted-subset datasets indicated that sequencing was incomplete. Sampling was restricted to blood, and TCR repertoires in tissue are likely to differ from TCR repertoires in blood. Sharing across several donors was observed for around 5% of naive CD4, over 3% of naive CD8, around 2.5% of memory CD4, and around 0.4% of memory CD8 clonotypes. Based on pairwise subsampling, the degree of clonotype sharing among donors was expected to be affected by sequencing depth. Compared with non-shared clonotypes, the clonotypes found in all four sorted-subset donors had higher generation probabilities. Naive subsets generally had larger estimated clonotype richness than memory subsets.

TCR CDR3 regions were amplified from genomic DNA by multiplex PCR using the deep immunoSEQ assay. Extracted genomic DNA from each cell subset was spread evenly across all wells of several immunoSEQ 96-well plates, with each plate serving as a replicate. For sorted subsets, 200 ng of genomic DNA, equivalent to some 30,000 T cell genomes, went into each replicate PCR. Purified libraries were measured with a Qubit 3.0 fluorometer, size-checked on a Bioanalyzer 2100, and measured again with the KAPA Library Quantification kit. Each immunoSEQ 96-well plate was sequenced on its own single-read 150-cycle Illumina NextSeq 550 flow cell. The authors processed their data as follows. Because the immunoSEQ output held only junctional sequences and lacked quality scores, the filtering could not match the filtering applied to full-length reads. Sequences were annotated with PyIR, a Python wrapper for IgBLAST v1.9, and V/J genes and CDR3 were assigned using IMGT germline references. Any read was removed if the V/J assignment was weak (E-value above 1e-6), the CDR3 was missing, or the read contained stop codons, out-of-frame junctions, or ambiguous translated residues. V3J clonotypes were defined as sequences sharing an identical inferred V gene, J gene, and CDR3 amino acid sequence. Percentage overlap between repertoires was computed as shared unique clonotypes divided by the size of the smaller repertoire. Repertoire richness was assessed with RTK rarefaction, the Chao1 estimator, and Recon v2.1 estimates of unobserved clonotypes. For all TCRbeta clonotypes obtained by the gDNA method from four donors, generation probabilities were computed with OLGA. The table comes from immuneACCESS by way of TCRdb, which keeps in-frame sequences with V and J called. Part of the clones is missing from these tables; in studies checked, under half for an unresolved V gene and the rest for unknown reasons. V and J calls and clone size are given by that table; D and trimming were obtained from the DNA. The sample data list some 2,500,000 clones, and 80% to 95% of these were observed just once. The ten most abundant clones make up around 0.37% of the sample.

Material: naive CD4+ T cells from PBMCs. Read against the paper, the sample's cell subset or site label means: CD45RA+ positively selected. The source is a man between 18 and 35 years old in good health. Some clones in this sample may be carry-over from other donors' samples. The chain employs TRBV6-5 and TRBJ1-2, with the D gene not confidently named. The encoded CDR3 is CASKPHGNYGYTF. The DNA sequence follows: TGTGCCAGCAAGCCCCATGGCAACTATGGCTACACCTTC.